The 10 T cell receptor beta chains in this list originate from one sample, sequenced in a study of PD-1 blockade in mismatch repair-deficient tumors. Assay used: immunoSEQ multiplex PCR; TCRdb lists only in-frame clones, some missing. The repertoire holds 120,000 or so clones, with roughly 90% as singletons. The material was peripheral blood, obtained roughly 70 weeks after starting pembrolizumab. The receptor set was obtained from an adult with mismatch repair-deficient cancer.

The chain combines TRBV6-5 with TRBJ2-3; 9 bases agree with TRBD2. Germline V gene data show CDR1 as MNHEY and CDR2 as SVGAGI. The trim removed 2 bases at V and 4 bases at J, leaving 7 bases unmatched. The CDR3 contains 16 residues. The CDR3 DNA reads as TGTGCCAGCAGTTACGGGTCTAGCGGGACGGCAGATACGCAGTATTTT. Its protein is CASSYGSSGTADTQYF.

V and J are TRBV16 and TRBJ1-1; D remains ambiguous. Per germline, CDR1 KGHSY and CDR2 FQNENV. There are 16 residues in the CDR3. V was clipped by 0 bases and J by 0 bases, with 11 bases between them. In DNA form, the CDR3 reads TGTGCCAGCAGCCAATCCTGGGGTCAGGTGAACACTGAAGCTTTCTTT. Protein: CASSQSWGQVNTEAFF.

The V call is TRBV5-1, the J call TRBJ2-7; the D is unclear. This CDR3 contains 13 residues. Trimming stripped 0 bases from V and 7 bases from J, with 11 bases between. Germline CDR1 SGHRS, CDR2 YFSETQ. In DNA, the CDR3 is TGCGCCAGCAGCTTGGAGTTAGGGCGGGAGCAGTACTTC. Its protein is CASSLELGREQYF.

The chain recombines TRBV28 with TRBJ2-3; tentatively, D is TRBD1 (6 bases). Germline V gene data show CDR1 as MDHEN and CDR2 as SYDVKM. V gave up 4 bases and J gave up 2 bases, with 10 bases separating them. There are 14 residues in the CDR3. CDR3 sequence reads: CASSSGQNTDTQYF. In nucleotides, the CDR3 is TGTGCCAGCAGTTCGGGACAAAACACAGATACGCAGTATTTT.

The chain recombines TRBV11-3 with TRBJ2-3; D unclear. V lost 2 bases and J lost 0, with 6 bases in between. CDR1 SGHNT and CDR2 YENEEA come from the germline V gene. This CDR3 is 14 amino acids long. CDR3 region: CASSLLSSTDTQYF. The CDR3 DNA sequence: TGTGCCAGCAGCTTATTATCAAGCACAGATACGCAGTATTTT.

The chain couples TRBV9 to TRBJ2-5, with D possibly being TRBD2 (6 bases). V lost 4 bases to trimming and J lost 9 bases, with 16 bases between them. The CDR3 extends over 13 amino acids. Germline assignment: CDR1 SGDLS and CDR2 YYNGEE. The CDR3 is CASSPGGKKAQYF. CDR3 sequence (DNA): TGTGCCAGCAGCCCTGGCGGGAAGAAGGCCCAGTACTTC. Filled out from reference TRBV9 and TRBJ2-5, the complete variable domain reads DSGVTQTPKHLITATGQRVTLRCSPRSGDLSVYWYQQSLDQGLQFLIQYYNGEERAKGNILERFSAQQFPDLHSELNLSSLELGDSALYFCASSPGGKKAQYFGPGTRLLVL.

This sequence joins TRBV27 and TRBJ2-1; 13 bases match TRBD2. The CDR3 sequence is 14 residues long. V was clipped by 8 bases and J by 7 bases; unmatched bases: 5. Germline loops: CDR1 MNHEY, CDR2 SMNVEV (reference sequence). The DNA for the CDR3 is TGTGCCAGCGACGAGACTAGCGGGAGGAATGAGCAGTTCTTC. Its translation: CASDETSGRNEQFF.

The chain is built from TRBV27 and TRBJ2-6; D gene ambiguous. V was clipped by 7 bases and J by 4 bases, with 11 bases between them. Germline V gene sequence: CDR1 MNHEY, CDR2 SMNVEV (reference sequence). This CDR3 has 14 residues. CDR3 sequence: CASTPVGGANVLTF. The CDR3 DNA sequence: TGTGCCAGCACACCCGTGGGGGGGGCCAACGTCCTGACTTTC.

The genes are TRBV29-1 and TRBJ2-3; D uncertain. CDR1 is SQVTM and CDR2 is ANQGSEA in the germline V gene. Between the trimmed V and J ends, which lost 1 base and 2 bases, there was a span of 22 bases. The CDR3 has 18 amino acids. The CDR3 protein is CSVEGSLEADGDTDTQYF. The CDR3 DNA reads as TGCAGCGTTGAAGGTTCGCTAGAAGCCGATGGGGACACAGATACGCAGTATTTT.

The chain joins TRBV7-8 to TRBJ2-7; the D is unclear. Germline CDR1 SGHVS, CDR2 FQNEAQ. Trimming left V 2 bases short and J 0 bases short, with 11 bases between. This CDR3 has 15 amino acids. The CDR3 DNA reads TGTGCCAGCAGCTTATCTGGGCAACCCTCCTACGAGCAGTACTTC. Protein: CASSLSGQPSYEQYF.